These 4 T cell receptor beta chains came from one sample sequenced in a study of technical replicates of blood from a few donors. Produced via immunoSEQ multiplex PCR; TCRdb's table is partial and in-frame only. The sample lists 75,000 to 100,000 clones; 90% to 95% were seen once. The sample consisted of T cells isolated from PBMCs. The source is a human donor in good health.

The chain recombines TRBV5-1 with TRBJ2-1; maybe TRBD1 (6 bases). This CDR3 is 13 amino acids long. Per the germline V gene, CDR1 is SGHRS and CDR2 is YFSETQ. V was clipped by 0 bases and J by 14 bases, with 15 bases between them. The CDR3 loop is CASSLVPRDNEFF. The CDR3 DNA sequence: TGCGCCAGCAGCTTGGTCCCCCGGGACAACGAGTTCTTC.

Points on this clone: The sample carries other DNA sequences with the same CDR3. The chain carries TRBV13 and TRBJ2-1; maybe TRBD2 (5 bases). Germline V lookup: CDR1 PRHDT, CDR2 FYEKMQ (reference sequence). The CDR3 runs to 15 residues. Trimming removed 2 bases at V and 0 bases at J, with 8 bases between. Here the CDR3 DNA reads TGTGCCAGCAGCTTACGCCGGGACTCCTACAATGAGCAGTTCTTC. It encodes CASSLRRDSYNEQFF.

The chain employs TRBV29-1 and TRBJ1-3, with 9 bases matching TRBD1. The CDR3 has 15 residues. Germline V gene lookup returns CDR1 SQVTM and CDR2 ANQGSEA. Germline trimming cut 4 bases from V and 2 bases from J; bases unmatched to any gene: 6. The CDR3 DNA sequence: TGCAGCGTTGGGGGGGGGACAGGGACTGGAAACACCATATATTTT. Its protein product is CSVGGGTGTGNTIYF.

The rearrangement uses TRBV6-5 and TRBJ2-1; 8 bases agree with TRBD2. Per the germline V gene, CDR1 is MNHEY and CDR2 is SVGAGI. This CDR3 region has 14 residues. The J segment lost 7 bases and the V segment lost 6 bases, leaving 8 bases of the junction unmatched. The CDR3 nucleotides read TGTGCCAGCAGAGGGACTAGTATTTGGAATGAGCAGTTCTTC. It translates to CASRGTSIWNEQFF.